This entry lists 16 T cell receptor beta chains sequenced from one sample in a study of blood T cell repertoires in COVID-19. Here immunoSEQ multiplex PCR was the method, and the copy in TCRdb shows in-frame clones only, minus some. The sample has 310,000 or so clones; around 87% are singletons. Sequencing was done on a sample of peripheral blood. The origin of the receptors is a man aged 45-65 years with active or convalescent COVID-19.

The V call is TRBV15, the J call TRBJ2-7; D unclear. The CDR3 is 13 residues long. Per germline, CDR1 LNHNV and CDR2 YYDKDF (reference sequence). The germline V and J ends were trimmed by 0 bases and 3 bases, with 6 bases remaining between them. CDR3 nucleotides: TGTGCCACCAGCAGAGATACCAGCTACGAGCAGTACTTC. Translating gives CATSRDTSYEQYF.

This chain joins TRBV6-1 and TRBJ2-3, with D possibly being TRBD1 (6 bases). The germline V gene has CDR1 MNHNS and CDR2 SASEGT. This CDR3 has 14 residues. V lost 3 bases, J lost 2 bases, and 9 bases lay in between. The CDR3 region is CASSDRGITDTQYF. Written as DNA, the CDR3 is TGTGCCAGCAGTGACAGGGGAATCACAGATACGCAGTATTTT.

The chain links TRBV7-3 to TRBJ2-2; D is ambiguous. CDR3 length: 15 residues. The V gene's germline CDR1 is SGHTA and CDR2 FQGTGA. The ends were cut back, 1 base at V and 1 base at J, with 7 bases in the middle. As DNA, the CDR3 is TGTGCCAGCAGCTTAAACTCAGGGAACACCGGGGAGCTGTTTTTT. This codes for CASSLNSGNTGELFF.

The chain joins TRBV6-4 to TRBJ1-5; 8 bases fit TRBD1. V shed 5 bases, J shed 5 bases, and the junction held 5 bases outside the gene matches. Germline V lookup: CDR1 MRHNA, CDR2 SNTAGT. This CDR3 spans 14 amino acids. Here the CDR3 reads CASSPRQGYQPQHF. The CDR3 DNA reads as TGTGCCAGCAGTCCCCGACAGGGGTATCAGCCCCAGCATTTT.

A word on this clone: Other DNA sequences in this specimen translate into the identical CDR3. The chain couples TRBV6-2 or TRBV6-3 to TRBJ2-3, with TRBD1 matching 8 bases. V shed 1 base and J 2 bases; nucleotides not matched to a gene: 2. The CDR3 extends over 15 amino acids. From germline, CDR1 is MNHEY and CDR2 SVGEGT. In DNA form, the CDR3 reads TGTGCCAGCAGTTACTTGGGACAGGCCACAGATACGCAGTATTTT. Translating gives CASSYLGQATDTQYF.

Concerning this clone: This CDR3 is also generated by other DNA sequences in the sample. This rearrangement joins TRBV10-1 to TRBJ1-1; D not certain. Per germline, CDR1 WNHNN and CDR2 SYGVQD (reference sequence). The ends were cut back, 2 bases at V and 0 bases at J, with 7 bases in the middle. The CDR3 runs to 14 residues. The chain's CDR3 is CASSEGGLNTEAFF. CDR3 nucleotides: TGCGCCAGCAGTGAGGGAGGACTGAACACTGAAGCTTTCTTT.

V is TRBV27 and J is TRBJ2-7; 14 nucleotides match TRBD2. The CDR3 contains 17 residues. The germline gives CDR1 MNHEY, CDR2 SMNVEV (reference sequence). V shed 4 bases, J shed 0 bases, and the junction held 5 bases outside the gene matches. CDR3 sequence reads: CASSWTSGRFNSYEQYF. For the CDR3, the DNA is TGTGCCAGCAGTTGGACTAGCGGGAGGTTCAACTCCTACGAGCAGTACTTC.

This clone was seen just once. This chain connects TRBV24-1 to TRBJ1-5; no clear D gene. Germline V gene lookup returns CDR1 KGHDR and CDR2 SFDVKD. The CDR3 spans 15 residues. Trimming took off 9 bases at V and 3 bases at J, with 17 bases between the two ends. In nucleotides, the CDR3 is TGTGCCACCCAACTTCAGAGGGCTCACAATCAGCCCCAGCATTTT. Translated, it gives CATQLQRAHNQPQHF.

This sequence joins TRBV3-1 (or the pseudogene TRBV3-2) and TRBJ1-4; TRBD1 matches 12 bases. The V segment lost 5 bases and the J segment 8 bases; nucleotides outside the gene matches: 6. CDR3 length: 15 amino acids. Per germline, CDR1 LGHDT and CDR2 YNNKEL (reference sequence). The CDR3 is CASSSFGTGGEKLFF. As DNA, the CDR3 is TGTGCCAGCAGCTCGTTCGGGACAGGGGGCGAAAAACTGTTTTTT.

V and J are TRBV28 and TRBJ1-2; 10 positions agree with TRBD1. Germline values: CDR1 MDHEN, CDR2 SYDVKM. The ends lost 9 bases at V and 1 base at J; junction bases unmatched: 11. The CDR3 has 16 amino acids. CDR3 loop: CASNRDRGPLNYGYTF. CDR3 bases: TGTGCCAGTAACCGGGACAGGGGTCCTCTTAACTATGGCTACACCTTC.

The gene calls are TRBV5-1 and TRBJ2-2; 8 nucleotides agree with TRBD2. J lost 5 bases, V lost 0 bases, and 6 bases had no gene match. CDR3 length: 16 amino acids. The germline V gene has CDR1 SGHRS and CDR2 YFSETQ. The DNA of the CDR3 is TGCGCCAGCAGCTTGGACCCGGGAGGGCTTACCGGGGAGCTGTTTTTT. It codes for CASSLDPGGLTGELFF.

The V and J genes are TRBV5-1 and TRBJ1-2; 9 bases agree with TRBD1. The CDR3 length is 16 residues. Germline CDR1 reads SGHRS; CDR2 reads YFSETQ. J was trimmed by 2 bases and V by 4 bases; bases with no gene match: 9. DNA of the CDR3: TGCGCCAGCAGCCCACGACAGGGGGGTTCAAACTATGGCTACACCTTC. It specifies CASSPRQGGSNYGYTF.

CDR3 DNA sequence: TGCAGTGCTAGGTTCTACGACGAGCAGTACTTC. Translation gives CSARFYDEQYF. This rearrangement joins TRBV20-1 to TRBJ2-7; D ambiguous. V lost 3 bases and J lost 5, with 8 bases in between. CDR1 and CDR2 (germline): DFQATT, SNEGSKA (reference sequence). CDR3 size: 11 residues.

The CDR3 nucleotides read TGTGCCAGCAACCCTGACAGGGAGAACACTGAAGCTTTCTTT. Translated, it gives CASNPDRENTEAFF. The chain carries TRBV2 and TRBJ1-1; 7 bases are a match to TRBD1. Germline lookup yields CDR1 SNHLY and CDR2 FYNNEI. Germline trimming cut 7 bases from V and 1 base from J; bases unmatched to any gene: 6. This CDR3 has 14 amino acids.

The chain links TRBV11-2 to TRBJ1-2, with D possibly TRBD1 on 6 matching bases. This CDR3 comprises 13 residues. Deletions cut 4 bases from V and 4 bases from J, with 10 bases between. In germline, CDR1 is SGHAT, CDR2 FQNNGV. The CDR3 loop is CASSSLDSYGYTF. The CDR3 DNA sequence: TGTGCCAGCAGCTCTCTGGACAGCTATGGCTACACCTTC.

This chain uses TRBV11-2 with TRBJ2-7; D is unresolved. V was pared by 5 bases and J by 3 bases, with 17 bases between. Germline-derived CDR1 and CDR2 are SGHAT and FQNNGV. This CDR3 is 15 amino acids long. In nucleotides, the CDR3 is TGTGCCAGCAGCGTAAGCCAGTTAGCTTTCTACGAGCAGTACTTC. Translation: CASSVSQLAFYEQYF.